This TCR beta chain was sequenced for a study of tissue T cells after allogeneic stem cell transplantation. Study overall: Gastrointestinal graft-versus-host disease was present in all patients, each treated with several therapy lines.

With respect to this clone: Its antigen is not identified.

Clones were sequenced by immunoSEQ multiplex PCR, and TCRdb holds only the in-frame ones, with some missing. The sample includes fewer than 30,000 clones, roughly 85% of them seen just once. Study findings and constraints: Limitations included a small, clinically heterogeneous cohort and limited sampling depth.

Trimming shortened V by 6 bases and J by 8 bases, and 10 bases separated the two germline ends. The V gene's germline CDR1 is MNHEY and CDR2 SVGEGT. The CDR3 totals 11 residues. This sequence was found in a woman aged 18-49 years who later had graft-versus-host disease after an allogeneic stem cell transplant. This specimen was blood, taken before transplantation. The rearrangement uses TRBV6-2 or TRBV6-3 and TRBJ1-2; D is uncertain. In nucleotides, the CDR3 is TGTGCCAGCAGCCTAGGATGGGGCTACACCTTC. Amino acids: CASSLGWGYTF.